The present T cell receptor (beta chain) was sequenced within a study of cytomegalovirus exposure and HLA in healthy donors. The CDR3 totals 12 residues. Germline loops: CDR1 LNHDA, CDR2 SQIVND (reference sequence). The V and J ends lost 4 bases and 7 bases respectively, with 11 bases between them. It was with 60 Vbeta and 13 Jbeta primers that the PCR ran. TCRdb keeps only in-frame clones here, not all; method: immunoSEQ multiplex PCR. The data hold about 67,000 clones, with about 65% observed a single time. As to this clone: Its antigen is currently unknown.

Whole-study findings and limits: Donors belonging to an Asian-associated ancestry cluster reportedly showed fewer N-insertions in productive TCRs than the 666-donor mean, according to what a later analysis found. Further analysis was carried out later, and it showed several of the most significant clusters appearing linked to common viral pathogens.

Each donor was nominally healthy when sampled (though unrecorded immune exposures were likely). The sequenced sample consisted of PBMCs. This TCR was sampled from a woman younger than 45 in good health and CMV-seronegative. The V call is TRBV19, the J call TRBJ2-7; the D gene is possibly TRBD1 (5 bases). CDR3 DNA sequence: TGTGCCAGTAGTACAGGGTCTGGAGAGCAGTACTTC. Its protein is CASSTGSGEQYF.